One and the same sample provided the 20 T cell receptor beta chains below, sequenced in a study of blood T cell repertoires in COVID-19. Produced via immunoSEQ multiplex PCR; TCRdb's table is partial and in-frame only. The table shows around 200,000 clones, with around 82% occurring only once. The sequenced sample was peripheral blood. The receptors shown here come from a woman aged 80 or older with acute or convalescent COVID-19.

The gene calls are TRBV5-1 and TRBJ2-1; 11 bases match TRBD1. The CDR3 covers 15 residues. Germline assignment: CDR1 SGHRS and CDR2 YFSETQ. Germline trimming cut 0 bases from V and 7 bases from J; bases unmatched to any gene: 3. The CDR3 DNA is TGCGCCAGCAGCTTGGAGGACAGGGGGCTGAATGAGCAGTTCTTC. This encodes CASSLEDRGLNEQFF.

The chain combines TRBV18 with TRBJ2-7; possibly TRBD1 for D (5 bases). This CDR3 is built from 15 residues. Trimming pared 2 bases from V and 7 bases from J, leaving 18 bases between. Germline V gene sequence: CDR1 KGHSH, CDR2 LQKENI. The CDR3 bases are TGTGCCAGCTCACCAGGAATGACAGCCTTGGGGGAGCAGTACTTC. Protein product: CASSPGMTALGEQYF.

The chain is built from TRBV4-1 and TRBJ2-7; a weak D match, TRBD1 (6 bases). Trimming cost V 0 bases and J 3 bases, with 15 bases left between them. CDR3 length: 16 residues. Germline CDR1 and CDR2: MGHRA and YSYEKL. The CDR3 loop reads CASSQEPGARFYEQYF. The CDR3 region has the DNA TGCGCCAGCAGCCAAGAACCAGGGGCGCGGTTCTACGAGCAGTACTTC.

This chain connects TRBV10-3 to TRBJ1-5, with TRBD1 as a possible D gene (5 bases). V was trimmed by 0 bases and J by 4 bases, leaving 7 bases between them. Per the germline V gene, CDR1 is ENHRY and CDR2 is SYGVKD. The CDR3 length is 14 residues. Here the CDR3 DNA reads TGTGCCATCAGTGAGTCACAGGAGAATCAGCCCCAGCATTTT. Translated, it gives CAISESQENQPQHF.

This chain links TRBV30 with TRBJ1-5, with 7 bases lining up with TRBD1. Germline CDR1 GTSNPN, CDR2 SVGIG (reference sequence). V was pared by 2 bases and J by 6 bases, with 4 bases of the junction left unmatched. This CDR3 comprises 13 residues. CDR3 in DNA: TGTGCCTGGAGTCCTCCAGGGGGTCAGCCCCAGCATTTT. Translation gives CAWSPPGGQPQHF.

This clone was observed a single time. The gene calls are TRBV5-1 and TRBJ1-1; no clear D. The germline CDR1 and CDR2 sequences are SGHRS and YFSETQ. Between the trimmed V and J ends, which lost 1 base and 0 bases, there was a span of 10 bases. The CDR3 covers 15 residues. This chain's CDR3 is CASSLRVGVNTEAFF. Here the CDR3 DNA reads TGCGCCAGCAGCTTGAGGGTCGGGGTGAACACTGAAGCTTTCTTT.

The chain's CDR3 is CASRDRGSEKLFF. The DNA of the CDR3 is TGTGCCAGTAGGGACAGGGGGTCTGAAAAACTGTTTTTT. The V gene is TRBV19, the J gene TRBJ1-4, with 10 positions matching TRBD1. Germline V gives CDR1 LNHDA, CDR2 SQIVND (reference sequence). This CDR3 has 13 residues. V was pared by 6 bases and J by 7 bases, with 2 bases of the junction left unmatched.

The chain carries TRBV6-6 and TRBJ1-2; no reliable D call. Trimming shortened V by 7 bases and J by 4 bases, and 13 bases separated the two germline ends. CDR3 length: 13 amino acids. Germline V lookup: CDR1 MNHNY, CDR2 SVGAGI (reference sequence). The CDR3 coding sequence is TGTGCCAGCAATAACCCCGGAGGCTATGGCTACACCTTC. Translation: CASNNPGGYGYTF.

This rearrangement joins TRBV19 to TRBJ1-6; 7 bases agree with TRBD1. CDR1 is LNHDA and CDR2 is SQIVND in the germline V gene (reference sequence). J gave up 7 bases and V 3 bases, and 6 bases lay outside the gene matches. CDR3 length: 15 residues. CDR3 residues: CASSIRGQLNSPLHF. The DNA of the CDR3 is TGTGCCAGTAGTATTCGGGGACAGTTGAATTCACCCCTCCACTTT.

This clone was observed once. DNA for the CDR3: TGTGCCAGCTCACGCAGTGGGACAGGGGGGAAGGAGACCCAGTACTTC. The encoded protein is CASSRSGTGGKETQYF. The chain employs TRBV18 and TRBJ2-5; 11 positions match TRBD1. The CDR3 runs to 16 residues. In germline, CDR1 is KGHSH, CDR2 LQKENI. With V trimmed by 4 bases and J by 5 bases, 9 bases remained unmatched.

The V and J genes are TRBV4-2 and TRBJ2-3, with 8 bases matching TRBD1. In germline, CDR1 is LGHNA, CDR2 YNFKEQ. The CDR3 sequence is 17 residues long. After removal of 2 bases from V and 0 bases from J, the junction contained 7 bases not matched to a gene. CDR3 nucleotides: TGTGCCAGCAGCCAATCCAGGACAGGGACTAGCACAGATACGCAGTATTTT. Encoded protein: CASSQSRTGTSTDTQYF.

The chain has TRBV24-1 and TRBJ2-2; 8 bases match TRBD1. This CDR3 is 15 amino acids long. Germline V gene lookup returns CDR1 KGHDR and CDR2 SFDVKD. V lost 3 bases and J lost 7; bases outside the gene matches: 6. This CDR3 reads CATSDPGQGGGELFF. CDR3 sequence (DNA): TGTGCCACCAGTGATCCTGGACAGGGCGGCGGGGAGCTGTTTTTT.

This chain links TRBV3-1 (or the pseudogene TRBV3-2) with TRBJ2-7; 9 bases are shared with TRBD1. Trimming took 5 bases from V and 7 from J; bases not matched to a gene: 15. In germline, CDR1 is LGHDT, CDR2 YNNKEL (reference sequence). This CDR3 is built from 16 residues. The CDR3 bases are TGTGCCAGCAGCTCAATACCGGGACAGGGATCGTTGGAGCAGTACTTC. It codes for CASSSIPGQGSLEQYF.

The gene calls are TRBV11-2 and TRBJ2-7; 8 bases line up with TRBD1. The CDR3 is made up of 15 amino acids. V lost 5 bases and J lost 2; bases outside the gene matches: 8. CDR1 SGHAT and CDR2 FQNNGV come from the germline V gene. In DNA, the CDR3 is TGTGCCAGCAGCGAATACAGGGGGGATGCCTACGAGCAGTACTTC. Amino acid sequence: CASSEYRGDAYEQYF.

The chain joins TRBV27 to TRBJ1-2, with 7 bases identical to TRBD1. This CDR3 is 14 amino acids long. Trimming at V came to 6 bases and at J to 4 bases, leaving 8 bases not matched to a gene. Germline V lookup: CDR1 MNHEY, CDR2 SMNVEV (reference sequence). The CDR3 region has the DNA TGTGCCAGCAGCCTCAGACAGGGCCCCTATGGCTACACCTTC. Its translation is CASSLRQGPYGYTF.

The chain links TRBV13 to TRBJ1-3; TRBD1 agrees at 9 bases. Germline V gene data show CDR1 as PRHDT and CDR2 as FYEKMQ (reference sequence). The V and J ends lost 6 bases and 7 bases, in that order; junction bases with no gene match: 7. CDR3 length: 14 residues. CDR3 region: CASRHRGQGNTIYF. CDR3 DNA sequence: TGTGCCAGCAGACACCGCGGACAGGGGAACACCATATATTTT.

The chain is built from TRBV5-1 and TRBJ2-1; TRBD2 matches at 12 bases. Germline lookup yields CDR1 SGHRS and CDR2 YFSETQ. CDR3 size: 19 residues. Trimming took 0 bases from V and 8 from J; bases not matched to a gene: 15. CDR3: CASSLAASGRVVGGHEQFF. DNA of the CDR3: TGCGCCAGCAGCTTGGCGGCTAGCGGGAGGGTAGTGGGGGGCCATGAGCAGTTCTTC.

V and J are TRBV9 and TRBJ2-1; 7 positions match TRBD1. Looked up from germline, CDR1 is SGDLS and CDR2 is YYNGEE. V shed 3 bases and J 6 bases; nucleotides not matched to a gene: 9. The CDR3 loop spans 15 amino acids. The CDR3 DNA follows: TGTGCCAGCAGCGGGGGGACAGTTGCCGCCAATGAGCAGTTCTTC. Protein: CASSGGTVAANEQFF.

The rearrangement joins TRBV19 to TRBJ2-2; 8 positions agree with TRBD2. The V segment lost 9 bases and the J segment 0 bases; nucleotides outside the gene matches: 12. From germline, CDR1 is LNHDA and CDR2 SQIVND (reference sequence). The CDR3 contains 17 residues. The CDR3 coding sequence is TGTGCCAGCCGGGGGGGTAGCGGGACCGCGAACACCGGGGAGCTGTTTTTT. It translates to CASRGGSGTANTGELFF.

V gene TRBV7-2 combines with J gene TRBJ2-3; perhaps TRBD2 as D (6 bases). Trimming removed 2 bases from V and 4 bases from J, with 13 bases in between. Germline CDR1 SGHTA, CDR2 FQGNSA. The CDR3 totals 15 residues. The CDR3 sequence: CASSLQAGIADTQYF. The CDR3 DNA follows: TGTGCCAGCAGCTTACAAGCGGGTATCGCAGATACGCAGTATTTT. The full variable domain, its missing parts supplied by reference TRBV7-2 and TRBJ2-3, is GAGVSQSPSNKVTEKGKDVELRCDPISGHTALYWYRQSLGQGLEFLIYFQGNSAPDKSGLPSDRFSAERTGGSVSTLTIQRTQQEDSAVYLCASSLQAGIADTQYFGPGTRLTVL.